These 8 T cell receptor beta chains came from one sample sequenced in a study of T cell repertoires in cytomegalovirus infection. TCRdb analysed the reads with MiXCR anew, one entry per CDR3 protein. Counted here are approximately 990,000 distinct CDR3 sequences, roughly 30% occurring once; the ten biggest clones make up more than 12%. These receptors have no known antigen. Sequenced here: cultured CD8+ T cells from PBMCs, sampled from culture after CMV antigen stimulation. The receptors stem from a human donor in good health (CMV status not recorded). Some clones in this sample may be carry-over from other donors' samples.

CDR3 amino acids: CASSLSLGYGYTF. The DNA for the CDR3 is TGTGCCAGCAGTTTAAGCCTGGGGTATGGCTACACCTTC. This rearrangement joins TRBV27 to TRBJ1-2; D not certain. Trimming took off 2 bases at V and 5 bases at J, with 9 bases between the two ends. There are 13 residues in the CDR3. Germline CDR1 MNHEY, CDR2 SMNVEV (reference sequence).

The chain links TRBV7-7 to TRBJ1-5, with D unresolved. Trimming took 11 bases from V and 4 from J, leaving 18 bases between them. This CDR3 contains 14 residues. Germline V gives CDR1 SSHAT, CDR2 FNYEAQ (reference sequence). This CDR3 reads CAFFSPGSNQPQHF. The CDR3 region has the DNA TGTGCCTTTTTCAGCCCGGGCAGTAATCAGCCCCAGCATTTT.

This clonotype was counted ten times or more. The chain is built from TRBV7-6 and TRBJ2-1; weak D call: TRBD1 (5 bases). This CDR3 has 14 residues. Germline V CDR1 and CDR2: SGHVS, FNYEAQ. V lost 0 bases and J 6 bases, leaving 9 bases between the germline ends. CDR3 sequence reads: CASSLAPGPNEQFF. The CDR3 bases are TGTGCCAGCAGCTTAGCCCCAGGGCCCAATGAGCAGTTCTTC.

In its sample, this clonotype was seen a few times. The CDR3 nucleotides read TGCAGTGCTAGAGATCCGGAGACTAGCGGTGCTACTAGCACAGATACGCAGTATTTT. As protein: CSARDPETSGATSTDTQYF. The chain links TRBV20-1 to TRBJ2-3, with TRBD2 matching 9 bases. V dropped 0 bases and J dropped 0; count of bases not matched to a gene: 13. The CDR3 runs 19 residues. Per the germline V gene, CDR1 is DFQATT and CDR2 is SNEGSKA (reference sequence).

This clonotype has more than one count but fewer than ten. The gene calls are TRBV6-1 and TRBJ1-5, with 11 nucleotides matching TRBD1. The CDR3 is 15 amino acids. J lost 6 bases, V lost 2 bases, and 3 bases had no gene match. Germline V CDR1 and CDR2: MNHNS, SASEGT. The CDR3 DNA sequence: TGTGCCAGCAGTGAAAGGACAGGGGGCGTTCAGCCCCAGCATTTT. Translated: CASSERTGGVQPQHF.

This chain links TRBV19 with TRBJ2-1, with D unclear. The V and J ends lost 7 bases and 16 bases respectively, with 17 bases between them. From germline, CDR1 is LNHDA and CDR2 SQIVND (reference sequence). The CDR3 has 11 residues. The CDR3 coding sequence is TGTGCCAGTATACAGCCCTTTCTTTCTTTCTTC. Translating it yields CASIQPFLSFF. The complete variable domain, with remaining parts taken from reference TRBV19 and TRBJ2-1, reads DGGITQSPKYLFRKEGQNVTLSCEQNLNHDAMYWYRQDPGQGLRLIYYSQIVNDFQKGDIAEGYSVSREKKESFPLTVTSAQKNPTAFYLCASIQPFLSFFGPGTRLTVL.

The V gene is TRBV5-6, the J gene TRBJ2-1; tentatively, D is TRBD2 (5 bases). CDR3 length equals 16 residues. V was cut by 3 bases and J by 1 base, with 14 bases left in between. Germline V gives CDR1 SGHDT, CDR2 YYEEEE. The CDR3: CASSWTSRGSYNEQFF. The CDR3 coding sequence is TGTGCCAGCAGCTGGACCTCCCGGGGTTCCTACAATGAGCAGTTCTTC.

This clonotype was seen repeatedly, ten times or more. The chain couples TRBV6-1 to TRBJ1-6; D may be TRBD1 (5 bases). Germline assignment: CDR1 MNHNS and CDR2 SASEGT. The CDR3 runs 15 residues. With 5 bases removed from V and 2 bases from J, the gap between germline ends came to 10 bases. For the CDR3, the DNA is TGTGCCAGCAGTTGGGACTTAACCTATAATTCACCCCTCCACTTT. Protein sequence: CASSWDLTYNSPLHF.